A single sample is the source of the 24 T cell receptor beta chains below, sequenced in a study of cytomegalovirus exposure and HLA in healthy donors. It was with 60 Vbeta and 13 Jbeta primers that the PCR ran. Sequencing was performed with immunoSEQ multiplex PCR; in TCRdb, only in-frame clones are kept and a portion is missing. The repertoire consists of about 160,000 clones, with around 75% occurring once and the leading ten covering around 2.5%. Sequencing input: PBMCs. These receptors all come from a female donor in good health and CMV-seronegative.

This chain links TRBV6-4 with TRBJ2-1; 8 positions agree with TRBD1. CDR3 length equals 14 residues. After removal of 3 bases from V and 8 bases from J, the junction contained 6 bases not matched to a gene. Germline CDR1 and CDR2: MRHNA and SNTAGT. Here the CDR3 DNA reads TGTGCCAGCAGTGAGACTTCAGGGGGCCATGAGCAGTTCTTC. It translates to CASSETSGGHEQFF.

V usage is TRBV15 and J usage is TRBJ2-5, with 9 bases that match TRBD1. Germline CDR1 reads LNHNV; CDR2 reads YYDKDF (reference sequence). Trimming removed 5 bases from V and 6 bases from J; junction bases left unmatched: 4. The CDR3 has 13 residues. DNA of the CDR3: TGTGCCACCAGCCGGGACAGGGATCAGACCCAGTACTTC. Translated, it gives CATSRDRDQTQYF.

The J gene is TRBJ2-7, the V gene TRBV28, with a tentative D call TRBD1 (5 bases). Germline V gives CDR1 MDHEN, CDR2 SYDVKM. The V gene lost 3 bases and the J gene lost 0 bases, with 18 bases spanning the gap. The CDR3 is made up of 17 amino acids. CDR3 in amino acids: CASSLLQGSLISYEQYF. The CDR3 bases are TGTGCCAGCAGTTTGTTGCAGGGAAGCCTCATCTCCTACGAGCAGTACTTC.

CDR3 amino acids: CASSLSGAQYNEQFF. In DNA form, the CDR3 reads TGTGCCAGCAGTTTATCGGGAGCCCAGTACAATGAGCAGTTCTTC. V is TRBV27 and J is TRBJ2-1, with D possibly matching TRBD2 (5 bases). Germline-derived CDR1 and CDR2 are MNHEY and SMNVEV (reference sequence). The ends were cut back, 0 bases at V and 4 bases at J, with 10 bases in the middle. The CDR3 has 15 amino acids.

This clone was seen only once. This chain links TRBV5-1 with TRBJ2-7, with 10 nucleotides matching TRBD2. Germline-derived CDR1 and CDR2 are SGHRS and YFSETQ. The CDR3 contains 17 residues. After removal of 4 bases from V and 3 bases from J, the junction contained 13 bases not matched to a gene. This chain's CDR3 is CASSPGGLAEMIYEQYF. The CDR3 region has the DNA TGCGCCAGCAGCCCTGGCGGACTAGCGGAAATGATCTACGAGCAGTACTTC. Variable domain in full (rest from reference TRBV5-1 and TRBJ2-7): KAGVTQTPRYLIKTRGQQVTLSCSPISGHRSVSWYQQTPGQGLQFLFEYFSETQRNKGNFPGRFSGRQFSNSRSEMNVSTLELGDSALYLCASSPGGLAEMIYEQYFGPGTRLTVT.

In its sample, this clone was seen a few times. This chain uses TRBV7-2 with TRBJ1-5, with D perhaps TRBD1 (5 bases). The ends were cut back, 5 bases at V and 0 bases at J, with 14 bases in the middle. Germline V gene data show CDR1 as SGHTA and CDR2 as FQGNSA. The CDR3 contains 16 residues. The CDR3: CASSTDGTNSNQPQHF. In nucleotides, the CDR3 is TGTGCCAGCAGCACCGACGGGACTAATAGCAATCAGCCCCAGCATTTT.

This chain connects TRBV7-9 to TRBJ2-2, with TRBD2 matching over 7 bases. The CDR3 runs 11 residues. The trim removed 8 bases at V and 8 bases at J, leaving 2 bases unmatched. Germline CDR1 reads SEHNR; CDR2 reads FQNEAQ (reference sequence). CDR3 DNA: TGTGCCAGCCCAGCGGGGGGGGAGCTGTTTTTT. It is translated as CASPAGGELFF.

This clone has a handful of counts. The V call is TRBV28, the J call TRBJ2-6; no clear D. From germline, CDR1 is MDHEN and CDR2 SYDVKM. The CDR3 is 13 residues long. V lost 8 bases, J lost 0 bases, and 5 bases lay in between. The CDR3 region is CASGGSGANVLTF. The CDR3, as DNA: TGTGCCAGCGGCGGCTCTGGGGCCAACGTCCTGACTTTC.

The chain is built from TRBV10-3 and TRBJ1-2, with a possible D match to TRBD1 (5 bases). Trimming stripped 10 bases from V and 6 bases from J, with 18 bases between. Germline lookup yields CDR1 ENHRY and CDR2 SYGVKD. This CDR3 spans 13 amino acids. The CDR3, as DNA: TGTGCCAGTGCGGGATGGGGGGACCATGGCTACACCTTC. Translation gives CASAGWGDHGYTF.

This rearrangement joins TRBV19 to TRBJ2-7; D remains unclear. CDR1 LNHDA and CDR2 SQIVND come from the germline V gene (reference sequence). Trimming pared 5 bases from V and 3 bases from J, leaving 11 bases between. The CDR3 has 13 residues. Here the CDR3 reads CASSPTTRYEQYF. CDR3 in DNA: TGTGCCAGTAGTCCCACGACACGCTACGAGCAGTACTTC.

This clone was observed once. The chain recombines TRBV7-2 with TRBJ2-5, with 15 bases fitting TRBD2. CDR3 length equals 15 residues. Germline loops: CDR1 SGHTA, CDR2 FQGNSA. The V gene end was trimmed by 4 bases and the J gene end by 5 bases; junction bases not matched to a gene: 2. The CDR3 reads CASSWGLAGGETQYF. CDR3 DNA: TGTGCCAGCAGCTGGGGACTAGCGGGAGGTGAGACCCAGTACTTC.

The rearrangement links TRBV7-9 to TRBJ2-1, with 11 bases that match TRBD2. V was pared by 4 bases and J by 9 bases, with 20 bases of the junction left unmatched. The CDR3 spans 19 residues. Per germline, CDR1 SEHNR and CDR2 FQNEAQ (reference sequence). CDR3 amino acids: CASSWPGLAEIGRAAEQFF. The CDR3 nucleotides are TGTGCCAGCAGCTGGCCGGGACTAGCGGAGATCGGCAGGGCGGCTGAGCAGTTCTTC.

This clone has a single count. This chain uses TRBV27 with TRBJ2-3; D ambiguous. With 3 bases removed from V and 6 bases from J, the gap between germline ends came to 10 bases. Germline V lookup: CDR1 MNHEY, CDR2 SMNVEV (reference sequence). The CDR3 runs 13 residues. Here the CDR3 DNA reads TGTGCCAGCAGTTTGCGCGAAGCCGATACGCAGTATTTT. This gives the protein CASSLREADTQYF.

The chain employs TRBV28 and TRBJ1-2; D is perhaps TRBD1 (6 bases). In germline, CDR1 is MDHEN, CDR2 SYDVKM. The germline V and J ends were trimmed by 6 bases and 8 bases, with 16 bases remaining between them. CDR3 size: 13 residues. CDR3 region: CASSPPGEGGYTF. The CDR3 DNA follows: TGTGCCAGCAGCCCCCCAGGGGAAGGGGGCTACACCTTC.

The chain joins TRBV19 to TRBJ2-5; 7 bases agree with TRBD2. J was trimmed by 5 bases and V by 9 bases; bases with no gene match: 9. The CDR3 extends over 13 amino acids. CDR1 LNHDA and CDR2 SQIVND come from the germline V gene (reference sequence). The CDR3 here is CASRRGRSETQYF. CDR3 nucleotides: TGTGCCAGCCGGCGGGGGAGGAGTGAGACCCAGTACTTC.

This clone was observed a handful of times. The CDR3 bases are TGCGCCAGCAGCCGCGGGGGCGCTTATGGCTACACCTTC. It translates to CASSRGGAYGYTF. This chain uses TRBV4-1 with TRBJ1-2; maybe TRBD1 (6 bases). The germline V gene encodes CDR1 MGHRA and CDR2 YSYEKL. V was pared by 4 bases and J by 5 bases, with 11 bases between. There are 13 residues in the CDR3.

The chain is built from TRBV7-3 and TRBJ2-3; 7 bases are shared with TRBD1. Germline-derived CDR1 and CDR2 are SGHTA and FQGTGA. Trimming at V came to 4 bases and at J to 4 bases, leaving 5 bases not matched to a gene. This CDR3 spans 14 amino acids. The CDR3 DNA is TGTGCCAGCAGCTCGCCCGACAGGGCAGATACGCAGTATTTT. Its protein product is CASSSPDRADTQYF. The variable domain in full, with the rest retrieved from reference TRBV7-3 and TRBJ2-3, is GAGVSQTPSNKVTEKGKYVELRCDPISGHTALYWYRQSLGQGPEFLIYFQGTGAADDSGLPNDRFFAVRPEGSVSTLKIQRTERGDSAVYLCASSSPDRADTQYFGPGTRLTVL.

The genes are TRBV30 and TRBJ1-4; D is undetermined. CDR1 and CDR2 (germline): GTSNPN, SVGIG (reference sequence). V shed 3 bases and J shed 3 bases, with 14 bases lying between them. This CDR3 spans 15 amino acids. As DNA, the CDR3 is TGTGCCTGGAGACGATCCGGGTTAGCTAATGAAAAACTGTTTTTT. Translation: CAWRRSGLANEKLFF. The entire variable domain, with the rest obtained from reference TRBV30 and TRBJ1-4, is as follows: SQTIHQWPATLVQPVGSPLSLECTVEGTSNPNLYWYRQAAGRGLQLLFYSVGIGQISSEVPQNLSASRPQDRQFILSSKKLLLSDSGFYLCAWRRSGLANEKLFFGSGTQLSVL.

The CDR3 here is CASSARLAGVRYNEQFF. The CDR3 region has the DNA TGTGCCAGCAGCGCCCGACTAGCGGGAGTACGATACAATGAGCAGTTCTTC. The gene calls are TRBV5-4 and TRBJ2-1, with 12 bases matching TRBD2. This CDR3 contains 17 residues. CDR1 is SGHNT, CDR2 YYREEE, per germline (reference sequence). Trimming cost V 4 bases and J 4 bases; bases outside gene matches: 9.

The chain recombines TRBV28 with TRBJ2-6; TRBD1 might be the D (6 bases). The CDR3 has 15 amino acids. Trimming took off 8 bases at V and 0 bases at J, with 11 bases between the two ends. Germline V lookup: CDR1 MDHEN, CDR2 SYDVKM. CDR3: CASGQLASGANVLTF. Here the CDR3 DNA reads TGTGCCAGCGGACAGCTTGCCTCTGGGGCCAACGTCCTGACTTTC.

The rearrangement uses TRBV18 and TRBJ1-2; possibly TRBD1 for D (6 bases). V lost 3 bases and J 0 bases, leaving 14 bases between the germline ends. CDR1 and CDR2 (germline): KGHSH, LQKENI. This CDR3 region has 16 residues. Here the CDR3 DNA reads TGTGCCAGCTCACCGACAGGTTGGGAAGCTAACTATGGCTACACCTTC. Translating gives CASSPTGWEANYGYTF.

The genes are TRBV6-5 and TRBJ2-3; TRBD1 matches at 9 bases. J gave up 1 base and V 2 bases, and 4 bases lay outside the gene matches. This CDR3 is built from 16 residues. Germline V gives CDR1 MNHEY, CDR2 SVGAGI. This CDR3 reads CASSYGTGTRTDTQYF. The CDR3 DNA reads as TGTGCCAGCAGTTACGGGACAGGGACCCGCACAGATACGCAGTATTTT.

The chain uses TRBV15 and TRBJ1-2, with 10 bases that match TRBD1. Germline CDR1 reads LNHNV; CDR2 reads YYDKDF (reference sequence). V lost 6 bases and J lost 8; bases outside the gene matches: 9. This CDR3 is built from 14 residues. The CDR3 sequence is CATRNDRGPGGYTF. The CDR3 DNA is TGTGCCACCAGGAACGACAGGGGGCCGGGAGGCTACACCTTC.

CDR3 protein: CAWGEGQGAFGANVLTF. Written as DNA, the CDR3 is TGTGCCTGGGGAGAAGGGCAGGGGGCGTTTGGGGCCAACGTCCTGACTTTC. V gene TRBV30 combines with J gene TRBJ2-6; 8 bases are a match to TRBD1. V was clipped by 5 bases and J by 3 bases; unmatched bases: 12. The CDR3 runs 17 residues. CDR1 and CDR2 (germline): GTSNPN, SVGIG (reference sequence).